This T cell receptor (beta chain) was documented in a study of T cell responses to AZD1222 COVID-19 vaccine. From germline, CDR1 is SGHDN and CDR2 FVKESK. J was trimmed by 5 bases and V by 1 base; bases with no gene match: 2. The CDR3 runs 15 residues. Only in-frame clones appear in the TCRdb table, and some are missing; sequencing was by immunoSEQ multiplex PCR. This table has about 150,000 clones, approximately 90% appearing once. The input for sequencing was peripheral blood, taken on day 0 of AZD1222 vaccination. This chain joins TRBV14 and TRBJ1-6, with 7 bases that match TRBD1. This TCR came from an adult in good health. CDR3 protein: CASSQATGNNSPLHF. Written as DNA, the CDR3 is TGTGCCAGCAGCCAAGCGACAGGGAATAATTCACCCCTCCACTTT.